A single sample is the source of the 13 T cell receptor beta chains below, sequenced in a study of T-cell reconstitution after alpha-beta-depleted transplantation in children. Preparing the TCRbeta library involved the use of unique molecular identifiers. TCRdb redid the calling of the PCR reads with MiXCR, one entry per CDR3 protein. This table holds approximately 97,000 distinct CDR3 sequences, roughly 7.2% found once. Specimen: PBMCs, collected before TCRalphabeta/CD19-depleted stem cell transplant. The source is a boy aged 2 to 10 with acute lymphoblastic leukemia, due to receive a stem cell transplant.

This clonotype was seen a handful of times. The chain links TRBV19 to TRBJ2-3, with 7 bases that match TRBD1. V shed 7 bases and J 0 bases; nucleotides not matched to a gene: 10. From germline, CDR1 is LNHDA and CDR2 SQIVND (reference sequence). This CDR3 region has 16 residues. CDR3 nucleotides: TGTGCCAGTAACCCAACAGGGGACCAGAGCACAGATACGCAGTATTTT. It translates to CASNPTGDQSTDTQYF.

This clonotype came up many times. The chain is built from TRBV14 and TRBJ2-1; no firm D call. The CDR3 has 13 amino acids. Germline V lookup: CDR1 SGHDN, CDR2 FVKESK. Trimming left V 0 bases short and J 2 bases short, with 2 bases between. CDR3 in amino acids: CASSQEAYNEQFF. The CDR3 coding sequence is TGTGCCAGCAGCCAAGAGGCCTACAATGAGCAGTTCTTC. The full variable domain, with the rest looked up from reference TRBV14 and TRBJ2-1, is EAGVTQFPSHSVIEKGQTVTLRCDPISGHDNLYWYRRVMGKEIKFLLHFVKESKQDESGMPNNRFLAERTGGTYSTLKVQPAELEDSGVYFCASSQEAYNEQFFGPGTRLTVL.

Many counts were recorded for this clonotype. The genes are TRBV18 and TRBJ1-5; D unresolved. The V gene's germline CDR1 is KGHSH and CDR2 LQKENI. The CDR3 totals 12 residues. Trimming took 2 bases from V and 4 from J, leaving 3 bases between them. The CDR3 spells CASSPGNQPQHF. CDR3 sequence (DNA): TGTGCCAGCTCACCAGGGAATCAGCCCCAGCATTTT.

The rearrangement uses TRBV6-1 and TRBJ1-2; D perhaps matches TRBD1 (6 bases). This CDR3 is built from 14 residues. Trimming removed 5 bases from V and 10 bases from J, with 20 bases in between. CDR1 and CDR2 from the germline V gene are MNHNS and SASEGT. The CDR3 here is CASSQQGGFSVYTF. CDR3 bases: TGTGCCAGCAGTCAACAGGGAGGGTTTTCGGTCTACACCTTC.

This clonotype was recorded a few times. V usage is TRBV10-3 and J usage is TRBJ2-7; D remains ambiguous. The CDR3 is made up of 13 amino acids. With 4 bases removed from V and 0 bases from J, the gap between germline ends came to 7 bases. The germline CDR1 and CDR2 sequences are ENHRY and SYGVKD. CDR3 residues: CAISADDSYEQYF. DNA for the CDR3: TGTGCCATCAGTGCCGACGACTCCTACGAGCAGTACTTC.

The V gene is TRBV7-8, the J gene TRBJ1-5; no definite D call. The CDR3 has 12 amino acids. The germline V gene encodes CDR1 SGHVS and CDR2 FQNEAQ. With 2 bases removed from V and 9 bases from J, the gap between germline ends came to 8 bases. Here the CDR3 DNA reads TGTGCCAGCAGCTTAACTAACGGGCCCCAGCATTTT. This codes for CASSLTNGPQHF. Supplemented by reference TRBV7-8 and TRBJ1-5, the full variable domain reads GAGVSQSPRYKVAKRGQDVALRCDPISGHVSLFWYQQALGQGPEFLTYFQNEAQLDKSGLPSDRFFAERPEGSVSTLKIQRTQQEDSAVYLCASSLTNGPQHFGDGTRLSIL.

This clonotype was recorded a few times. CDR3 bases: TGTGCCAGCAGCACCGGACTAGCGGGGATCCACAATGAGCAGTTCTTC. Residues: CASSTGLAGIHNEQFF. The gene calls are TRBV7-9 and TRBJ2-1; 12 positions agree with TRBD2. From germline, CDR1 is SEHNR and CDR2 FQNEAQ (reference sequence). The V segment lost 5 bases and the J segment 5 bases; nucleotides outside the gene matches: 7. This CDR3 has 16 residues.

This chain links TRBV3-1 with TRBJ1-1; D remains ambiguous. The germline CDR1 and CDR2 sequences are LGHDT and YNNKEL (reference sequence). Deletions cut 5 bases from V and 3 bases from J, with 10 bases between. The CDR3 runs 13 residues. This chain's CDR3 is CASSSYGDTEAFF. In nucleotides, the CDR3 is TGTGCCAGCAGCTCTTACGGGGACACTGAAGCTTTCTTT.

This clonotype was recorded many times. The rearrangement links TRBV4-1 to TRBJ2-4, with TRBD1 matching over 9 bases. CDR1 is MGHRA and CDR2 is YSYEKL in the germline V gene. Losses at the gene ends were 4 bases for V and 6 bases for J; bases not matched to a gene: 7. The CDR3 length is 15 residues. The CDR3 nucleotides are TGCGCCAGCAGCCCCCGGGACAGGGTCTCAAACATTCAGTACTTC. This translates into CASSPRDRVSNIQYF.

This clonotype showed up many times. The chain recombines TRBV7-8 with TRBJ2-1, with D possibly being TRBD1 or TRBD2 (5 bases each). V was trimmed by 4 bases and J by 12 bases, leaving 19 bases between them. The CDR3 is made up of 14 amino acids. The germline V gene encodes CDR1 SGHVS and CDR2 FQNEAQ. CDR3 bases: TGTGCCAGCAGCTCCCCGCTGAGGGGAGCGGTGCAGTTCTTC. Its protein is CASSSPLRGAVQFF.

This rearrangement joins TRBV24-1 to TRBJ1-5, with 12 nucleotides matching TRBD1. V shed 3 bases and J 9 bases; nucleotides not matched to a gene: 2. Germline V gene lookup returns CDR1 KGHDR and CDR2 SFDVKD. The CDR3 sequence is 14 residues long. The CDR3: CATSDGTGGRPQHF. The CDR3 DNA sequence: TGTGCCACCAGTGATGGGACAGGGGGCAGGCCCCAGCATTTT.

The J gene is TRBJ2-1, the V gene TRBV20-1; D may correspond to TRBD1 or TRBD2 (5 bases each). Trimming left V 3 bases short and J 2 bases short, with 14 bases between. The germline V gene encodes CDR1 DFQATT and CDR2 SNEGSKA (reference sequence). CDR3 size: 15 residues. The CDR3 bases are TGCAGTGCTAGGAACCGGGACCATGCCTACAATGAGCAGTTCTTC. Protein product: CSARNRDHAYNEQFF.

The chain recombines TRBV7-3 with TRBJ2-1; D possibly corresponds to TRBD2 (7 bases). The germline V and J ends were trimmed by 5 bases and 7 bases, with 21 bases remaining between them. Germline loops: CDR1 SGHTA, CDR2 FQGTGA. The CDR3 has 16 amino acids. The chain's CDR3 is CASSPFVGGPWNEQFF. DNA for the CDR3: TGTGCCAGCAGCCCCTTTGTGGGGGGGCCTTGGAATGAGCAGTTCTTC.